A selection of T cell receptor beta chains follows, all from one sample in a study of regulatory T cells in long-lasting Graves disease. TCRdb fed the multiplex PCR reads into MiXCR, producing one record per CDR3 protein. The sample includes some 430,000 distinct CDR3 sequences, 20% to 25% seen only once; the top ten take about 7%. Sequences were derived from peripheral blood mononuclear cells (PBMCs), sampled when the disease was refractory, from a patient treated with antithyroid drugs. Every receptor here comes from a female donor with Graves disease. Both conserved end residues are part of each CDR3. The order of the fields is D gene, clone size, V gene, J gene, CDR3 DNA, CDR3 protein. D genes are given only for firm matches. Size is omitted from some rows. Given values are once, few, many or a class for expanded clones.

D: TRBD1; size: few; V: TRBV5-1; J: TRBJ1-2; DNA: TGCGCCAGCAGCTTGGATAGGACAGGGGCGCTCTATGGCTACACCTTC; CDR3: CASSLDRTGALYGYTF
D: .; size: many; V: TRBV12-3/TRBV12-4; J: TRBJ1-5; DNA: TGTGCCAGCAGTCCCGTTCATAATCAAGCCCAGCATTTT; CDR3: CASSPVHNQAQHF
D: TRBD1; size: few; V: TRBV5-1; J: TRBJ2-7; DNA: TGCGCCAGCAGCTCCGAACAGGGGTCCTACGAGCAGTACTTC; CDR3: CASSSEQGSYEQYF
D: .; size: many; V: TRBV12-3/TRBV12-4; J: TRBJ2-5; DNA: TGTGCCAGCAGGCAAAGTACCCAAGAGACCCAGTACTTC; CDR3: CASRQSTQETQYF
D: .; size: few; V: TRBV7-8; J: TRBJ2-2; DNA: TGTGCCAGCAGCCCGGTCCGAGCGAACACCGGGGAGCTGTTTTTT; CDR3: CASSPVRANTGELFF
D: TRBD1; size: few; V: TRBV19; J: TRBJ2-2; DNA: TGTGCCAGTACCCCCCGGGACAGGGGTTCCGGGGAGCTGTTTTTT; CDR3: CASTPRDRGSGELFF
D: .; size: few; V: TRBV27; J: TRBJ1-1; DNA: TGTGCCAGCAGTCCACCTGGGACGGTGAACACTGAAGCTTTCTTT; CDR3: CASSPPGTVNTEAFF
D: .; size: .; V: TRBV19; J: TRBJ2-6; DNA: TGTGCCAGTAGTATAGATGGATCCCAGGGGGCCAACGTCCTGACTTTC; CDR3: CASSIDGSQGANVLTF
D: TRBD1; size: .; V: TRBV6-2/TRBV6-3; J: TRBJ1-5; DNA: TGTGCCAGCAGTTCAGGGGGCTCTCAGCCCCAGCATTTT; CDR3: CASSSGGSQPQHF
D: .; size: .; V: TRBV28; J: TRBJ2-2; DNA: TGTGCCAGCAGTTTTGGCCCGGGGTCGAACACCGGGGAGCTGTTTTTT; CDR3: CASSFGPGSNTGELFF
D: .; size: .; V: TRBV24-1; J: TRBJ2-3; DNA: TGTGCCACCAGTGTCCTTTCCCTGACAGATACGCAGTATTTT; CDR3: CATSVLSLTDTQYF
D: .; size: .; V: TRBV19; J: TRBJ1-2; DNA: TGTGCCAGTAGTGCCCCTTTGGGAGTGCACACTAACTATGGCTACACCTTC; CDR3: CASSAPLGVHTNYGYTF
D: .; size: once; V: TRBV3-1; J: TRBJ2-2; DNA: TGTGCCAGCAGCCCCCAAGTGGCAACCGGGGAGCTGTTTTTT; CDR3: CASSPQVATGELFF
D: TRBD2; size: .; V: TRBV3-1; J: TRBJ2-5; DNA: TGTGCCAGCAGCTCCCGGGTGCGGGGGGGGTCCGAAGAGACCCAGTACTTC; CDR3: CASSSRVRGGSEETQYF
D: .; size: many; V: TRBV28; J: TRBJ1-6; DNA: TGTGCCAGCAGCTTCCCTTCAGGACCCCTCCACTTT; CDR3: CASSFPSGPLHF
D: .; size: many; V: TRBV12-3/TRBV12-4; J: TRBJ2-7; DNA: TGTGCCAGCAGTGATGAGGCCCTCTACGAGCAGTACTTC; CDR3: CASSDEALYEQYF
D: TRBD2; size: many; V: TRBV27; J: TRBJ2-7; DNA: TGTGCCAGCAGTAAAGGACTAGCGGAGAGCTCCTACGAGCAGTACTTC; CDR3: CASSKGLAESSYEQYF
D: .; size: few; V: TRBV29-1; J: TRBJ2-1; DNA: TGCAGCGTGGGAAAATCAGCATCGAGCTCCTACAATGAGCAGTTCTTC; CDR3: CSVGKSASSSYNEQFF
D: .; size: .; V: TRBV20-1; J: TRBJ1-6; DNA: TGCAGTGCTAGCAGGGAAAGCATTAGCTCCTATAATTCACCCCTCCACTTT; CDR3: CSASRESISSYNSPLHF
D: .; size: .; V: TRBV6-1; J: TRBJ1-4; DNA: TGTGCCAGCAGCTCGGGCGCGAAACTGTTTTTT; CDR3: CASSSGAKLFF
D: TRBD1; size: many; V: TRBV6-1; J: TRBJ2-7; DNA: TGTGCCAGCAGTGAAGGGGTAGGGGGCCCCTACGAGCAGTACTTC; CDR3: CASSEGVGGPYEQYF
D: .; size: few; V: TRBV7-9; J: TRBJ2-7; DNA: TGTGCCAGCAGCTTAAGGGGGGGCCCCTACGAGCAGTACTTC; CDR3: CASSLRGGPYEQYF
D: TRBD2; size: many; V: TRBV27; J: TRBJ2-5; DNA: TGTGCCAGCAGTAAATGGGAGGGGGAGACCCAGTACTTC; CDR3: CASSKWEGETQYF
D: .; size: many; V: TRBV2; J: TRBJ2-7; DNA: TGTGCCAGCAGCACCGGTCCCTGGGGCGACGAGCAGTACTTC; CDR3: CASSTGPWGDEQYF
D: TRBD2; size: .; V: TRBV10-3; J: TRBJ2-5; DNA: TGTGCCATCAGTGTGGCGGGACTAGCGGCTCCCCAAGAGACCCAGTACTTC; CDR3: CAISVAGLAAPQETQYF
D: .; size: .; V: TRBV7-9; J: TRBJ2-7; DNA: TGTGCCAGCAGCCACCCCGGGACATTGTTCTACGAGCAGTACTTC; CDR3: CASSHPGTLFYEQYF
D: .; size: .; V: TRBV6-1; J: TRBJ2-7; DNA: TGTGCCAGCAGATTCGGACTTGGGGGGATGTACGAGCAGTACTTC; CDR3: CASRFGLGGMYEQYF
D: TRBD2; size: few; V: TRBV7-2; J: TRBJ2-7; DNA: TGTGCCAGCAGCTTAGCTTCTAGCGGGCCCAGCTCCTACGAGCAGTACTTC; CDR3: CASSLASSGPSSYEQYF
D: .; size: .; V: TRBV29-1; J: TRBJ1-3; DNA: TGCAGCGTTCTCAAGGACACTGGAAACACCATATATTTT; CDR3: CSVLKDTGNTIYF
D: .; size: many; V: TRBV7-3; J: TRBJ2-7; DNA: TGTGCCAGCAGCTTAGGGTACGGGCGATCCGAGCAGTACTTC; CDR3: CASSLGYGRSEQYF
D: .; size: .; V: TRBV15; J: TRBJ1-1; DNA: TGTGCCACCAGCAGGAGGGGCGGCACTGAAGCTTTCTTT; CDR3: CATSRRGGTEAFF
D: TRBD1; size: few; V: TRBV28; J: TRBJ2-5; DNA: TGTGCCAGCAGTTTATCTGCACAGGGGGAGACCCAGTACTTC; CDR3: CASSLSAQGETQYF
D: .; size: many; V: TRBV3-1; J: TRBJ2-7; DNA: TGTGCCAGCAGCTCCCAGGGTCGCGAGCAGTACTTC; CDR3: CASSSQGREQYF
D: .; size: .; V: TRBV2; J: TRBJ2-3; DNA: TGTGCCAGCAGTGTTCTAGCGAGGACAGATACGCAGTATTTT; CDR3: CASSVLARTDTQYF
D: TRBD1; size: many; V: TRBV11-2; J: TRBJ1-6; DNA: TGTGCCAGCCGCACCGGGACAGGGAACTCACCCCTCCACTTT; CDR3: CASRTGTGNSPLHF
D: TRBD1; size: many; V: TRBV11-2; J: TRBJ2-2; DNA: TGTGCCAGCAGCCTAGGACGGGCGACAGGGCGGGACACCGGGGAGCTGTTTTTT; CDR3: CASSLGRATGRDTGELFF
D: .; size: .; V: TRBV14; J: TRBJ1-1; DNA: TGTGCCAGCAGCCAAGACTTAATCCGGGCCACCAAGGTCACTGAAGCTTTCTTT; CDR3: CASSQDLIRATKVTEAFF
D: .; size: .; V: TRBV5-1; J: TRBJ1-1; DNA: TGCGCCAGCAGCTTGATCGCACCCGGGAACACTGAAGCTTTCTTT; CDR3: CASSLIAPGNTEAFF
D: .; size: .; V: TRBV9; J: TRBJ2-5; DNA: TGTGCCAGCAGCACCTCAGGGGTCCAAGAGACCCAGTACTTC; CDR3: CASSTSGVQETQYF
D: .; size: medium-sized; V: TRBV20-1; J: TRBJ1-1; DNA: TGCAGTGCTAGACTCATGGTGGGGGGCCCGGGAGCTTTCTTT; CDR3: CSARLMVGGPGAFF
D: TRBD1; size: many; V: TRBV6-2/TRBV6-3; J: TRBJ2-7; DNA: TGTGCCAGCGACGAACACGGGACAGGGACCTACGAGCAGTACTTC; CDR3: CASDEHGTGTYEQYF
D: .; size: .; V: TRBV11-1; J: TRBJ2-7; DNA: TGTGCCAGCAGCTTATTTACGGGGGCCGGCTACGAGCAGTACTTC; CDR3: CASSLFTGAGYEQYF
D: TRBD1; size: .; V: TRBV28; J: TRBJ1-5; DNA: TGTGCCAGCAGTTCTTATGGACAGGGGCATAGCAATCAGCCCCAGCATTTT; CDR3: CASSSYGQGHSNQPQHF
D: TRBD1; size: .; V: TRBV30; J: TRBJ2-7; DNA: TGTGCCTGGGCTCCGGTAGGGGGCATGTACGAGCAGTACTTC; CDR3: CAWAPVGGMYEQYF